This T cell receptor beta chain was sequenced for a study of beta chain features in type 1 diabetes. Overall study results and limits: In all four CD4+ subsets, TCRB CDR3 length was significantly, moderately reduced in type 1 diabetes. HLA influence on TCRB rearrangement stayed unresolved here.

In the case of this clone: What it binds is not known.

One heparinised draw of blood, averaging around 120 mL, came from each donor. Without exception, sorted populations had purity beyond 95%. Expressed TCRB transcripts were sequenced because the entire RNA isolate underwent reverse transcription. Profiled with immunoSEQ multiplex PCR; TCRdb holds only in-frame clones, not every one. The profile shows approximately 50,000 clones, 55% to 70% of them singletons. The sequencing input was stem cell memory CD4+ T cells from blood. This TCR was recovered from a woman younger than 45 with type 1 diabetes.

The CDR3 DNA reads TGTGCCAGCAAGGCGACCCGGGGGGGAACCGGGGAGCTGTTTTTT. It codes for CASKATRGGTGELFF. The chain couples TRBV7-3 to TRBJ2-2; 8 nucleotides align to TRBD2. Germline V lookup: CDR1 SGHTA, CDR2 FQGTGA. Losses at the gene ends were 7 bases for V and 5 bases for J; bases not matched to a gene: 9. The CDR3 contains 15 residues.